The table lists the clone carrying this TCR beta chain with a few counts. This sample stems from a study of cytomegalovirus exposure and HLA in healthy donors. The data were produced by immunoSEQ multiplex PCR, yet TCRdb's version contains in-frame clones alone and is incomplete. The table has approximately 65,000 clones, more than 95% seen once. Germline CDR1 is MDHEN and CDR2 is SYDVKM. Trimming left V 3 bases short and J 7 bases short, with 15 bases between. This CDR3 is built from 14 residues. Sequencing was carried out using PBMCs. The TCR sequence derives from a man between 18 and 29 years old in good health and CMV-seronegative. The chain carries TRBV28 and TRBJ1-1; TRBD1 is a possible D gene (5 bases). CDR3 bases: TGTGCCAGCAGTTTGGACATAAGGAGTGGTGAAGCTTTCTTT. Residues: CASSLDIRSGEAFF.